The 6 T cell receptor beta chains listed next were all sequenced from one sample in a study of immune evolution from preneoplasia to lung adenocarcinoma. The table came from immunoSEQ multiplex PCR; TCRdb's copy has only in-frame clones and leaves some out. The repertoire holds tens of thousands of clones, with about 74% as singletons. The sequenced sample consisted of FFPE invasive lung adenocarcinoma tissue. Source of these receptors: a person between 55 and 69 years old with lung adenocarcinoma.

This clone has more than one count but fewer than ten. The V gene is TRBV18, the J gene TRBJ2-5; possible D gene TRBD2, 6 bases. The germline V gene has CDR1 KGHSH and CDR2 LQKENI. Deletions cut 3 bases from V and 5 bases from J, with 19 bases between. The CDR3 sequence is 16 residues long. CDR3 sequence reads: CASSPLAAKRRETQYF. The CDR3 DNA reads TGTGCCAGCTCACCTTTAGCGGCAAAGAGGCGGGAGACCCAGTACTTC.

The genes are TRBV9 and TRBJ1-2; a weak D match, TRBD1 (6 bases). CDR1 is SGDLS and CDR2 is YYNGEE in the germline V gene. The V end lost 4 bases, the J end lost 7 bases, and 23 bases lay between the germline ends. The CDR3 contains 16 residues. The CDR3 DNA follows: TGTGCCAGCAGCCAGAGCCCCTCGGACAGCCGGAGTGGCTACACCTTC. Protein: CASSQSPSDSRSGYTF.

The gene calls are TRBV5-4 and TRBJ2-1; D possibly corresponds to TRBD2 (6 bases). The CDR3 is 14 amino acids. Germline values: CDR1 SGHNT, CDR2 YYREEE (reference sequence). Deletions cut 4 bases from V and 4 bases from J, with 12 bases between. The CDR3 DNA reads TGTGCCAGCAGCAGAACTAGCCCTTACAATGAGCAGTTCTTC. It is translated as CASSRTSPYNEQFF.

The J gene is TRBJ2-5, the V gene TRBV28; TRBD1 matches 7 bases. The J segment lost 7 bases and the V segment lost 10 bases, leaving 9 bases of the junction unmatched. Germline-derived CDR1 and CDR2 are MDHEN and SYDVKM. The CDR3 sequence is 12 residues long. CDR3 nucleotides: TGTGCCACCCGTGGACAGGTCCGGACCCAGTACTTC. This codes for CATRGQVRTQYF.

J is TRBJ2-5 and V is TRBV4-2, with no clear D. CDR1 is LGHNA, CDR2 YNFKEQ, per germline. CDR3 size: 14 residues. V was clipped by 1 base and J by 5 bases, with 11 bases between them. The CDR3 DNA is TGTGCCAGCAGCCAAGGAGAGTTCGGGGAGACCCAGTACTTC. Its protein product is CASSQGEFGETQYF.

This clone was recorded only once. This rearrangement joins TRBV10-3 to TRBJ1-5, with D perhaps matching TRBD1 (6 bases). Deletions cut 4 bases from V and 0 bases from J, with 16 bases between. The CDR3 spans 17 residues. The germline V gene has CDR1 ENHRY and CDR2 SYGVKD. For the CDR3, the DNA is TGTGCCATCAGTGCGGGTCCCAGGGGTTATAGCAATCAGCCCCAGCATTTT. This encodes CAISAGPRGYSNQPQHF.